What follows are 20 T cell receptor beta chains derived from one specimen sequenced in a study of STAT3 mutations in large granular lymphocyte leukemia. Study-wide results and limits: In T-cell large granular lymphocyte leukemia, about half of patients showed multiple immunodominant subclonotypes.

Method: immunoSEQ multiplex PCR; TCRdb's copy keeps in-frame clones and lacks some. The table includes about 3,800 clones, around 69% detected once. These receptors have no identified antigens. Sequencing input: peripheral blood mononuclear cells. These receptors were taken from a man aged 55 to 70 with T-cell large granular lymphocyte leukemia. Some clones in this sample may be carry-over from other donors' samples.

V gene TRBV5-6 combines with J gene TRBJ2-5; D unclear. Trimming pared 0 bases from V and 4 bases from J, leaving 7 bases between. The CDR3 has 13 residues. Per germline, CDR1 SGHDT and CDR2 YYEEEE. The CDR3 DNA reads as TGTGCCAGCAGCTTGGGACTGCCAGAGACCCAGTACTTC. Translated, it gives CASSLGLPETQYF.

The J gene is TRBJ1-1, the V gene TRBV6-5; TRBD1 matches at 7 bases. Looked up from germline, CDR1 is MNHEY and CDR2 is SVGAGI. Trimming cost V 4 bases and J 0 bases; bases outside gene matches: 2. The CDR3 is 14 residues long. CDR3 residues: CASSSDRVNTEAFF. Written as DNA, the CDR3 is TGTGCCAGCAGTTCCGACAGGGTGAACACTGAAGCTTTCTTT.

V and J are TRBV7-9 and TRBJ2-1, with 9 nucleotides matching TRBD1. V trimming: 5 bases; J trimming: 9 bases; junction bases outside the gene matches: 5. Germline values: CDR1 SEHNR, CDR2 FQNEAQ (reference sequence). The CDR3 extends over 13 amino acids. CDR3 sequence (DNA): TGTGCCAGCAGCGCACAGGGGGCGAGTGAGCAGTTCTTC. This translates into CASSAQGASEQFF.

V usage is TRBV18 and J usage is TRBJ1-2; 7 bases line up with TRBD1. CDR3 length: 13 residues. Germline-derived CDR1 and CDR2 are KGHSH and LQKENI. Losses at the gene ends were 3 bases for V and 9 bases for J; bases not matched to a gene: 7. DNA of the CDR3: TGTGCCAGCTCACCGGAAACAGGGGCCCGCTACACCTTC. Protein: CASSPETGARYTF.

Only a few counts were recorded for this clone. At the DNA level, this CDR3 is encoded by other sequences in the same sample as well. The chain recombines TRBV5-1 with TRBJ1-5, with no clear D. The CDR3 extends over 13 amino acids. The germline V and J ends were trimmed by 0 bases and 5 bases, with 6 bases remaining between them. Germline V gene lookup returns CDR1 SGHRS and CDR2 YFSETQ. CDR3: CASSLAGDQPQHF. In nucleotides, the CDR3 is TGCGCCAGCAGCTTGGCCGGGGATCAGCCCCAGCATTTT.

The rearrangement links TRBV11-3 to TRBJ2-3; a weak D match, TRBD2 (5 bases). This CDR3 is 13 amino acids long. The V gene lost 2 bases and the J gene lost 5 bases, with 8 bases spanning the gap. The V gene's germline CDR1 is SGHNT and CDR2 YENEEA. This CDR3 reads CASSLYRGDTQYF. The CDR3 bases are TGTGCCAGCAGCTTATACCGGGGAGATACGCAGTATTTT. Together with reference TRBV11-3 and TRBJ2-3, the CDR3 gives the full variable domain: EAGVVQSPRYKIIEKKQPVAFWCNPISGHNTLYWYLQNLGQGPELLIRYENEEAVDDSQLPKDRFSAERLKGVDSTLKIQPAELGDSAVYLCASSLYRGDTQYFGPGTRLTVL.

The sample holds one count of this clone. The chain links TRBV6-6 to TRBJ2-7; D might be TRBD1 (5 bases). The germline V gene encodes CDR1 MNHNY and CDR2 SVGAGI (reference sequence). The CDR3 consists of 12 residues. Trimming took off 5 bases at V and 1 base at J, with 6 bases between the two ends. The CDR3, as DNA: TGTGCCAGCAGTAGGGGTTCCTACGAGCAGTACTTC. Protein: CASSRGSYEQYF.

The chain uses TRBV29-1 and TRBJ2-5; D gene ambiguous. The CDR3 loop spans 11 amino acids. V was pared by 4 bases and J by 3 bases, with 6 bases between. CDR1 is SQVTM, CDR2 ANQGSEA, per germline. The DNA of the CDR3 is TGCAGCGTTGCGGCCGAAGAGACCCAGTACTTC. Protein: CSVAAEETQYF.

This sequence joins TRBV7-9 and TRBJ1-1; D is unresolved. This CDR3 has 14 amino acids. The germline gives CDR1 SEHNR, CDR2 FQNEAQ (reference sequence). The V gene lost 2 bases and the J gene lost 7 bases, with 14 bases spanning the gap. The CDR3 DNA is TGTGCCAGCAGCTTAAACAAGCAAGTCTATGAAGCTTTCTTT. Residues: CASSLNKQVYEAFF.

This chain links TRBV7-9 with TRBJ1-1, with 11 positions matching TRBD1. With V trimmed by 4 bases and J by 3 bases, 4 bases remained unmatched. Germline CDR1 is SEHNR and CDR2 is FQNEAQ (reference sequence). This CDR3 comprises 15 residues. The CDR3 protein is CASSSGQGADTEAFF. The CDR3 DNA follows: TGTGCCAGCAGCTCCGGACAGGGGGCGGACACTGAAGCTTTCTTT.

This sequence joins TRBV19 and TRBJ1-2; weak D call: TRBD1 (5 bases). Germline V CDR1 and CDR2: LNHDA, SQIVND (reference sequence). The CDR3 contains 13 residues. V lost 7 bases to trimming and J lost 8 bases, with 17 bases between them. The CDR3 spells CASTARGRGGYTF. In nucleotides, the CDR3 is TGTGCCAGTACCGCCCGGGGCCGAGGGGGCTACACCTTC.

CDR3 region: CSVGRGTEAFF. The CDR3 DNA is TGCAGCGTTGGGAGGGGAACTGAAGCTTTCTTT. The chain has TRBV29-1 and TRBJ1-1, with a tentative D call TRBD1 (5 bases). The CDR3 covers 11 residues. Germline-derived CDR1 and CDR2 are SQVTM and ANQGSEA. Trimming took 4 bases from V and 5 from J, leaving 8 bases between them.

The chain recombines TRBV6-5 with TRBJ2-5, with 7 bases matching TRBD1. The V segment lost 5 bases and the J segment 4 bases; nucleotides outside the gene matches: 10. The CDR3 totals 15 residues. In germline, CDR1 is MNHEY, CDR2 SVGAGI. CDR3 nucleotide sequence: TGTGCCAGCAGTGCAACACAGGGGATAGGAGAGACCCAGTACTTC. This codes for CASSATQGIGETQYF.

The CDR3 DNA reads TGTGCCAGCACGATAGGGAAGCGCGGCTACACCTTC. It specifies CASTIGKRGYTF. This chain links TRBV6-6 with TRBJ1-2, with unresolved D. V lost 7 bases, J lost 8 bases, and 14 bases lay in between. CDR1 MNHNY and CDR2 SVGAGI come from the germline V gene (reference sequence). CDR3 size: 12 residues.

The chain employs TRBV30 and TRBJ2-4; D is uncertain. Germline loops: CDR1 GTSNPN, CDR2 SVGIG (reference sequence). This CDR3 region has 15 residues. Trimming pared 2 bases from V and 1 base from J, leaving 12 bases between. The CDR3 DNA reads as TGTGCCTGGAGTACGGCTCTTGGGGCCAAAAACATTCAGTACTTC. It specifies CAWSTALGAKNIQYF.

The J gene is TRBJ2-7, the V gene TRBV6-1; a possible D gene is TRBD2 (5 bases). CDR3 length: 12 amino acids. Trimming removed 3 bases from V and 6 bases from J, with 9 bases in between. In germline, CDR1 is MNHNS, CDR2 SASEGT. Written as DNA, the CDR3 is TGTGCCAGCAGTGATCGGGGTAGCGAGCAGTACTTC. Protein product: CASSDRGSEQYF.

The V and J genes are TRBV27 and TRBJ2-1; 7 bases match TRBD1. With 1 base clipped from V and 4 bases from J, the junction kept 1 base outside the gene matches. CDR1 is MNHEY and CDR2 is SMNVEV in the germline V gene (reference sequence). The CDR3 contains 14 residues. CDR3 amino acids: CASSLLGQYNEQFF. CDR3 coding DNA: TGTGCCAGCAGTTTATTGGGACAGTACAATGAGCAGTTCTTC.

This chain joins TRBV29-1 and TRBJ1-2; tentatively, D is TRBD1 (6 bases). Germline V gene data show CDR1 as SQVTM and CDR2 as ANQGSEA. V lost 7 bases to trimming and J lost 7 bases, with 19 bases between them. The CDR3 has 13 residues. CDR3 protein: CSARQEGMAGYTF. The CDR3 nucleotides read TGCAGCGCCAGACAGGAGGGGATGGCTGGCTACACCTTC.

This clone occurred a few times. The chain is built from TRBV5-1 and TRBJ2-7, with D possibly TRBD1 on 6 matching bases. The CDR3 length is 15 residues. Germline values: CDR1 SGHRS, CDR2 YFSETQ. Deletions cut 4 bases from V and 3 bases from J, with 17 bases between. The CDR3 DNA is TGCGCCAGCAGCATCGCTCCGACAGGAAACTACGAGCAGTACTTC. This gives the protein CASSIAPTGNYEQYF.

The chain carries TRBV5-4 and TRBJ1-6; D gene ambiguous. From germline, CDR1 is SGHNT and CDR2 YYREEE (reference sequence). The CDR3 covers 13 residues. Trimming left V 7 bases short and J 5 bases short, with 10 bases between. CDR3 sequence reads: CASGTEHNSPLHF. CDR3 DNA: TGTGCCAGCGGCACAGAGCATAATTCACCCCTCCACTTT.